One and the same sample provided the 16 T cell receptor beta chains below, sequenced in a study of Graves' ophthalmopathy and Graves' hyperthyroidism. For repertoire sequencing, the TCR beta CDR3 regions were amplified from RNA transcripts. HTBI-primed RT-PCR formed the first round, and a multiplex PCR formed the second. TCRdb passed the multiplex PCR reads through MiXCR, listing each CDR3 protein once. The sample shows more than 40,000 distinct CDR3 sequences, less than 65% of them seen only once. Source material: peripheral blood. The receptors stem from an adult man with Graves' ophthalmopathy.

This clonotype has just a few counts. The CDR3 coding sequence is TGTGCCAGCAGCCAAGATAGCGGGAGCTCCTACGAGCAGTACTTC. It is translated as CASSQDSGSSYEQYF. This chain joins TRBV4-2 and TRBJ2-7; TRBD2 aligns across 9 bases. The length of the CDR3 is 15 residues. Looked up from germline, CDR1 is LGHNA and CDR2 is YNFKEQ. The ends lost 0 bases at V and 0 bases at J; junction bases unmatched: 0.

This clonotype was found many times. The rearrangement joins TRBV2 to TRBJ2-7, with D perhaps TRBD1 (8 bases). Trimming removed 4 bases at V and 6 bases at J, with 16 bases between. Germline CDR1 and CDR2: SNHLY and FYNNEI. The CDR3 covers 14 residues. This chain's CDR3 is CASSGTGTKGEQYF. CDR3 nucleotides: TGTGCCAGCAGTGGGACAGGGACTAAGGGCGAGCAGTACTTC.

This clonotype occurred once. The CDR3 loop reads CSARPRTSGGGNEQFF. The CDR3 nucleotides read TGCAGTGCCCGACCCAGGACTAGCGGGGGGGGCAATGAGCAGTTCTTC. The J gene is TRBJ2-1, the V gene TRBV20-1, with TRBD2 matching 15 bases. Germline trimming cut 6 bases from V and 6 bases from J; bases unmatched to any gene: 9. The CDR3 runs to 16 residues. Germline lookup yields CDR1 DFQATT and CDR2 SNEGSKA (reference sequence).

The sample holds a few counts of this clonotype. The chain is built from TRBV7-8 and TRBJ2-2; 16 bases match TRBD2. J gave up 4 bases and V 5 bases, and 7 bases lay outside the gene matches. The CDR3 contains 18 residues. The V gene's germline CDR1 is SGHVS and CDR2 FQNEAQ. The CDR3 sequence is CASSLGLAGGPGTGELFF. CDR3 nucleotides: TGTGCCAGCAGCCTGGGACTAGCGGGGGGGCCAGGCACCGGGGAGCTGTTTTTT. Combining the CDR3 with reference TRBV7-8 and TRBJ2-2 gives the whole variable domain GAGVSQSPRYKVAKRGQDVALRCDPISGHVSLFWYQQALGQGPEFLTYFQNEAQLDKSGLPSDRFFAERPEGSVSTLKIQRTQQEDSAVYLCASSLGLAGGPGTGELFFGEGSRLTVL.

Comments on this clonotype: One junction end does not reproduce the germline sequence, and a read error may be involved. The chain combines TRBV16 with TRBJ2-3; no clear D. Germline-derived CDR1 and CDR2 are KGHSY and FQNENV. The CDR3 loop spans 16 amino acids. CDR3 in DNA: TGTGCCAGCAGCCAATCGACCCTCTGGAGCACAGATATGCAGTATTTT. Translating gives CASSQSTLWSTDMQYF.

CDR3 bases: TGTGCCAGCGGCGGTCAAAGGGACGAGCAGTACTTC. Translating gives CASGGQRDEQYF. The J gene is TRBJ2-7, the V gene TRBV12-3 or TRBV12-4; D uncertain. Trimming shortened V by 8 bases and J by 5 bases, and 13 bases separated the two germline ends. This CDR3 spans 12 amino acids.

The CDR3 protein is CASSLEAGGAQETQYF. The CDR3 nucleotides read TGTGCCAGCAGCTTAGAGGCAGGGGGGGCCCAAGAGACCCAGTACTTC. V and J are TRBV7-8 and TRBJ2-5; D is tentatively TRBD1 or TRBD2 (7 bases each). This CDR3 has 16 residues. Trimming cost V 1 base and J 1 base, with 13 bases left between them. Germline V CDR1 and CDR2: SGHVS, FQNEAQ.

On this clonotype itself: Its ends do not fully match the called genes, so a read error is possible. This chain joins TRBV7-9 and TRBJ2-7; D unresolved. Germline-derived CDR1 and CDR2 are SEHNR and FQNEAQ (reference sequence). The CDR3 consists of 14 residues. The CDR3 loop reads CASSLGHGIYERYF. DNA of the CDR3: TGTGCCAGCAGCTTAGGACACGGCATCTACGAGCGGTACTTC.

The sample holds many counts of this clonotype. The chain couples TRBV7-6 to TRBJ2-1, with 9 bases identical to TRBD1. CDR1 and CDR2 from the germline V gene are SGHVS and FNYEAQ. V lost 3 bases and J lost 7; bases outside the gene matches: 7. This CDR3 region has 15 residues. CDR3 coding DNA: TGTGCCAGCAGCTTCGGGACAGGGAATGGGAATGAGCAGTTCTTC. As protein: CASSFGTGNGNEQFF.

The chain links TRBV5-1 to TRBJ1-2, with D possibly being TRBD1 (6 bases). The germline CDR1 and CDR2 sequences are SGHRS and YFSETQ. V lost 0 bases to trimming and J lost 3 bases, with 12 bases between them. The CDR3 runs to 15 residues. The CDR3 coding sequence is TGCGCCAGCAGCTTGGAGGTAGGGGGGCACTATGGCTACACCTTC. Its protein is CASSLEVGGHYGYTF.

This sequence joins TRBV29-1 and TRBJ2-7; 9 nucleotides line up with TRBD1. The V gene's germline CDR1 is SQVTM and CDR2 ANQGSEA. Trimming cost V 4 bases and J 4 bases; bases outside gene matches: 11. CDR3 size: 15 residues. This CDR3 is CSVVSGQGMVYEQYF. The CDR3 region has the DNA TGCAGCGTTGTAAGCGGACAGGGGATGGTGTACGAGCAGTACTTC.

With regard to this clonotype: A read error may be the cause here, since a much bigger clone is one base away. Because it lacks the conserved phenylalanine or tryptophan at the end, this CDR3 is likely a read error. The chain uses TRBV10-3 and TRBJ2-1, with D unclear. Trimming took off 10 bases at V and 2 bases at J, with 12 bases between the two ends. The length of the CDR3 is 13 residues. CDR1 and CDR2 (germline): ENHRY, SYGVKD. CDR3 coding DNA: TGTGCCAGCTCACGGGCCACCTACAATGAGCAGTTCGTC. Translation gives CASSRATYNEQFV.

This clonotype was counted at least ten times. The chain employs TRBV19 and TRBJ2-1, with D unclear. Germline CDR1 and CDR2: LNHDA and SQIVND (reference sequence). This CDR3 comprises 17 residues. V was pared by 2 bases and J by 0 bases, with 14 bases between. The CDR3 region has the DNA TGTGCCAGTAGTATACTATCGGGCGGTCGCTCCTACAATGAGCAGTTCTTC. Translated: CASSILSGGRSYNEQFF.

CDR3 residues: CASSIAGLGVSGETQYF. The CDR3 DNA reads as TGTGCCAGTAGTATTGCGGGACTAGGGGTAAGCGGAGAGACCCAGTACTTC. The chain couples TRBV19 to TRBJ2-5, with 8 bases aligning to TRBD2. This CDR3 comprises 17 residues. V was pared by 3 bases and J by 4 bases, with 13 bases of the junction left unmatched. Germline values: CDR1 LNHDA, CDR2 SQIVND (reference sequence).

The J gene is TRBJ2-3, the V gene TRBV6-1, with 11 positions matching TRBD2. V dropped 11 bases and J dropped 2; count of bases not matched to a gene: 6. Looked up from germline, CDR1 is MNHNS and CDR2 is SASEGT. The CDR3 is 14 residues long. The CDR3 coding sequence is TGTGCCGAGATGGGACTAGCGGACACAGATACGCAGTATTTT. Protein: CAEMGLADTDTQYF.

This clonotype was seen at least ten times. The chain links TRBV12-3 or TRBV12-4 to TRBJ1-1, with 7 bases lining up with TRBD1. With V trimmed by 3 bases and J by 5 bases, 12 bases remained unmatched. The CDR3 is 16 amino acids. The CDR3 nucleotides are TGTGCCAGCAGTTTGGGGACAGTCTCCTTGAGGACTGAAGCTTTCTTT. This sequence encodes CASSLGTVSLRTEAFF.